This entry lists 21 T cell receptor beta chains sequenced from one sample in a study of blood T cell repertoires in COVID-19. Repertoires were generated with immunoSEQ multiplex PCR, while TCRdb's copy carries only in-frame clones and drops some. Of 60,000 to 85,000 clones in the sample, about 91% were seen once. Sequencing input: peripheral blood. The receptors stem from a man between 35 and 55 years old with COVID-19, enrolled during active disease.

This clone was seen once. V and J are TRBV12-3 or TRBV12-4 and TRBJ1-5, with TRBD1 matching over 10 bases. Trimming removed 8 bases from V and 11 bases from J; junction bases left unmatched: 9. The CDR3 loop spans 13 amino acids. CDR3 in amino acids: CASARTGGKTQHF. The DNA for the CDR3 is TGTGCCAGCGCTCGGACAGGGGGTAAGACCCAGCATTTT.

CDR3 in amino acids: CASSQSNTGELFF. For the CDR3, the DNA is TGTGCCAGCAGCCAATCTAACACCGGGGAGCTGTTTTTT. V usage is TRBV3-1 (or the pseudogene TRBV3-2) and J usage is TRBJ2-2; no clear D gene. The CDR3 is 13 amino acids. With 2 bases removed from V and 2 bases from J, the gap between germline ends came to 3 bases. Germline V lookup: CDR1 LGHDT, CDR2 YNNKEL (reference sequence).

This clone has more than one count but fewer than ten. The rearrangement joins TRBV10-1 to TRBJ1-2; TRBD1 matches at 8 bases. CDR3 length: 14 residues. The germline V gene has CDR1 WNHNN and CDR2 SYGVQD (reference sequence). The J segment lost 8 bases and the V segment lost 4 bases, leaving 9 bases of the junction unmatched. CDR3 nucleotides: TGCGCCAGCAGTGGGACAACAGGGGGAAGAGGCTACACCTTC. It codes for CASSGTTGGRGYTF.

The chain employs TRBV6-1 and TRBJ2-1, with 10 bases identical to TRBD2. The CDR3 runs 16 residues. The ends lost 2 bases at V and 6 bases at J; junction bases unmatched: 7. Germline V gene data show CDR1 as MNHNS and CDR2 as SASEGT. CDR3 in DNA: TGTGCCAGCAGTGAATCTAGCGGGGGTTTGTTCAATGAGCAGTTCTTC. Amino acid sequence: CASSESSGGLFNEQFF.

J is TRBJ2-3 and V is TRBV5-5, with D unresolved. The length of the CDR3 is 14 residues. Trimming removed 0 bases at V and 1 base at J, with 6 bases between. Germline values: CDR1 SGHKS, CDR2 YYEKEE (reference sequence). CDR3 protein: CASSLARGTDTQYF. The CDR3 DNA follows: TGTGCCAGCAGCTTGGCACGGGGCACAGATACGCAGTATTTT.

The chain uses TRBV5-1 and TRBJ2-2; TRBD2 aligns across 14 bases. With 0 bases clipped from V and 4 bases from J, the junction kept 5 bases outside the gene matches. The CDR3 spans 18 residues. Germline V gene data show CDR1 as SGHRS and CDR2 as YFSETQ. The CDR3 region has the DNA TGCGCCAGCAGCTTGGCCGGGACTAGCGGGGGTGTCACCGGGGAGCTGTTTTTT. Amino acids: CASSLAGTSGGVTGELFF.

The gene calls are TRBV7-9 and TRBJ2-3; TRBD1 agrees at 9 bases. Trimming removed 4 bases from V and 3 bases from J; junction bases left unmatched: 5. The CDR3 has 15 residues. The germline V gene encodes CDR1 SEHNR and CDR2 FQNEAQ (reference sequence). Written as DNA, the CDR3 is TGTGCCAGCAGCTCGACAGGGGGTGGTACAGATACGCAGTATTTT. This encodes CASSSTGGGTDTQYF.

The chain employs TRBV30 and TRBJ1-2, with TRBD1 identical over 10 bases. The CDR3 is 11 residues long. Germline lookup yields CDR1 GTSNPN and CDR2 SVGIG (reference sequence). V lost 8 bases to trimming and J lost 8 bases; unmatched junction nucleotides: 5. The CDR3 spells CAGDRGPGYTF. CDR3 nucleotides: TGTGCCGGCGACAGGGGGCCCGGCTACACCTTC.

The rearrangement joins TRBV25-1 to TRBJ1-6; 11 bases line up with TRBD1. The CDR3 consists of 15 residues. Germline V CDR1 and CDR2: MGHDK, SYGVNS. Trimming at V came to 2 bases and at J to 10 bases, leaving 4 bases not matched to a gene. The CDR3 sequence: CASSEQGTGGSPLHF. As DNA, the CDR3 is TGTGCCAGCAGTGAACAGGGGACAGGGGGGTCACCCCTCCACTTT.

J is TRBJ2-5 and V is TRBV30, with D maybe TRBD1 (5 bases). CDR3 length equals 14 residues. Germline V CDR1 and CDR2: GTSNPN, SVGIG (reference sequence). V lost 4 bases and J lost 0, with 12 bases in between. The CDR3 bases are TGTGCCTGGATGCCAGGGCTCTACCAAGAGACCCAGTACTTC. Translation gives CAWMPGLYQETQYF.

The chain employs TRBV29-1 and TRBJ2-3; D gene unclear. CDR3 length: 12 amino acids. Germline V CDR1 and CDR2: SQVTM, ANQGSEA. Trimming took 5 bases from V and 4 from J, leaving 10 bases between them. This chain's CDR3 is CSVTPGSDTQYF. The CDR3 DNA reads TGCAGCGTTACCCCCGGGTCAGATACGCAGTATTTT.

This rearrangement joins TRBV19 to TRBJ1-2, with D uncertain. The CDR3 covers 15 residues. V shed 8 bases and J shed 6 bases, with 22 bases lying between them. The V gene's germline CDR1 is LNHDA and CDR2 SQIVND (reference sequence). CDR3 region: CASQLGLKSPNGYTF. In nucleotides, the CDR3 is TGTGCCAGTCAACTGGGCTTAAAATCTCCGAATGGCTACACCTTC. The whole variable domain, remainder taken from reference TRBV19 and TRBJ1-2, is DGGITQSPKYLFRKEGQNVTLSCEQNLNHDAMYWYRQDPGQGLRLIYYSQIVNDFQKGDIAEGYSVSREKKESFPLTVTSAQKNPTAFYLCASQLGLKSPNGYTFGSGTRLTVV.

The chain uses TRBV3-1 (or the pseudogene TRBV3-2) and TRBJ2-7; 10 positions match TRBD1. From germline, CDR1 is LGHDT and CDR2 YNNKEL (reference sequence). CDR3 length equals 13 residues. V lost 5 bases, J lost 6 bases, and 4 bases stayed unmatched. Here the CDR3 DNA reads TGTGCCAGCAGCGGATGGGACAGGGGCGAGCAGTACTTC. It codes for CASSGWDRGEQYF.

V and J are TRBV7-7 and TRBJ2-2, with TRBD1 identical over 8 bases. Germline lookup yields CDR1 SSHAT and CDR2 FNYEAQ (reference sequence). The CDR3 has 16 residues. V lost 5 bases, J lost 6 bases, and 11 bases stayed unmatched. CDR3 region: CASSPGDRGGPGELFF. The CDR3 DNA is TGTGCCAGCAGCCCCGGAGACAGGGGAGGACCCGGGGAGCTGTTTTTT.

V and J are TRBV2 and TRBJ1-2; tentatively, D is TRBD1 (6 bases). V gave up 8 bases and J gave up 3 bases, with 10 bases separating them. CDR1 SNHLY and CDR2 FYNNEI come from the germline V gene. CDR3 length equals 12 residues. CDR3 DNA sequence: TGTGCCAGCGGAGCAGGGGACTATGGCTACACCTTC. This gives the protein CASGAGDYGYTF.

The gene calls are TRBV5-4 and TRBJ2-5, with D maybe TRBD2 (6 bases). The V gene lost 0 bases and the J gene lost 4 bases, with 16 bases spanning the gap. Per germline, CDR1 SGHNT and CDR2 YYREEE (reference sequence). There are 16 residues in the CDR3. The CDR3, as DNA: TGTGCCAGCAGCTTGGGGGCAGGGACTGTTGGAGAGACCCAGTACTTC. Translated: CASSLGAGTVGETQYF. Filled out from reference TRBV5-4 and TRBJ2-5, the complete variable domain reads ETGVTQSPTHLIKTRGQQVTLRCSSQSGHNTVSWYQQALGQGPQFIFQYYREEENGRGNFPPRFSGLQFPNYSSELNVNALELDDSALYLCASSLGAGTVGETQYFGPGTRLLVL.

The chain recombines TRBV5-6 with TRBJ2-5; D unresolved. Germline V lookup: CDR1 SGHDT, CDR2 YYEEEE. Trimming removed 0 bases from V and 3 bases from J, with 15 bases in between. CDR3 size: 16 residues. The CDR3 DNA is TGTGCCAGCAGCTTGGGCCATGGTACAGAGAAAGAGACCCAGTACTTC. Protein product: CASSLGHGTEKETQYF.

The chain joins TRBV5-4 to TRBJ2-3; 8 bases match TRBD1. The CDR3 runs to 16 residues. V gave up 4 bases and J gave up 5 bases; unmatched junction bases: 12. The germline CDR1 and CDR2 sequences are SGHNT and YYREEE (reference sequence). The CDR3 nucleotides are TGTGCCAGCAGCGCCTCTCCGGCAGGGGGCCAAGATACGCAGTATTTT. As protein: CASSASPAGGQDTQYF.

The chain carries TRBV2 and TRBJ2-7, with D possibly matching TRBD2 (5 bases). From germline, CDR1 is SNHLY and CDR2 FYNNEI. The CDR3 extends over 15 amino acids. V shed 2 bases and J shed 4 bases, with 15 bases lying between them. CDR3 nucleotides: TGTGCCAGCAGTGAATCATCGGGGTCTCTATACGAGCAGTACTTC. Its protein is CASSESSGSLYEQYF.

The sample holds one count of this clone. The CDR3 is CASSLGQGQNEKLFF. CDR3 bases: TGTGCCAGCAGCCTCGGACAGGGCCAAAATGAAAAACTGTTTTTT. J is TRBJ1-4 and V is TRBV7-9; 8 bases align to TRBD1. This CDR3 has 15 amino acids. V shed 5 bases, J shed 5 bases, and the junction held 7 bases outside the gene matches. Germline V gene sequence: CDR1 SEHNR, CDR2 FQNEAQ (reference sequence).

This clone was found once. The chain has TRBV12-3 or TRBV12-4 and TRBJ2-2; D not certain. The CDR3 is 13 residues long. Deletions cut 5 bases from V and 7 bases from J, with 11 bases between. Here the CDR3 reads CASSQVSSGELFF. The DNA of the CDR3 is TGTGCCAGCAGTCAGGTCTCGAGCGGGGAGCTGTTTTTT.